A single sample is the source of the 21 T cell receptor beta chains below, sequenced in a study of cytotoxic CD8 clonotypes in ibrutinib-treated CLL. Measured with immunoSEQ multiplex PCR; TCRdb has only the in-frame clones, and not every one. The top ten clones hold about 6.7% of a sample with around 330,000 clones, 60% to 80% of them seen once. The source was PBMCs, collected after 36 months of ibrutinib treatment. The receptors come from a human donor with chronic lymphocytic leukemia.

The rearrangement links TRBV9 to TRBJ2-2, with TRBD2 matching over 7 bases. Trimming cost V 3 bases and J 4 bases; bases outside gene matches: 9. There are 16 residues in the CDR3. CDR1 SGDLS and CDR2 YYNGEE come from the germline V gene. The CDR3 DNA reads TGTGCCAGCAGCGCTGCCGGGACTATTCTCACCGGGGAGCTGTTTTTT. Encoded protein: CASSAAGTILTGELFF.

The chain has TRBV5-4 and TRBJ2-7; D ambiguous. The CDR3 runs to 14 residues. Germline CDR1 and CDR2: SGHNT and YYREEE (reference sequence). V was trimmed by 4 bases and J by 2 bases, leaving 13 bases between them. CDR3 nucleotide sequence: TGTGCCAGCAGCCCGACCTTAGTTCCCTACGAGCAGTACTTC. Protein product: CASSPTLVPYEQYF. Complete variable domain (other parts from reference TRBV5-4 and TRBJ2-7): ETGVTQSPTHLIKTRGQQVTLRCSSQSGHNTVSWYQQALGQGPQFIFQYYREEENGRGNFPPRFSGLQFPNYSSELNVNALELDDSALYLCASSPTLVPYEQYFGPGTRLTVT.

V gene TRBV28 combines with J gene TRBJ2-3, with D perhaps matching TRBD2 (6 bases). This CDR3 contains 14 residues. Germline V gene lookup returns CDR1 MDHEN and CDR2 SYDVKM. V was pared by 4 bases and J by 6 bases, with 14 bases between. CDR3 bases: TGTGCCAGCAGTTACGCGGGGCCCCTGGATACGCAGTATTTT. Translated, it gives CASSYAGPLDTQYF.

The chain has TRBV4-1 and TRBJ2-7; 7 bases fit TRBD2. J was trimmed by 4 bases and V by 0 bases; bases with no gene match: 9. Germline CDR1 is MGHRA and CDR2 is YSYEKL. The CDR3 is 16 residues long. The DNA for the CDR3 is TGCGCCAGCAGCCAAGATGAGGGAGGGAAGCTATACGAGCAGTACTTC. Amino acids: CASSQDEGGKLYEQYF.

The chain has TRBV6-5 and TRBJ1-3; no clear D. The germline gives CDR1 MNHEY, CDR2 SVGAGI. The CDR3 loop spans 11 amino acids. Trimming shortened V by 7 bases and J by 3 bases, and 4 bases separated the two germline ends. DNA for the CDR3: TGTGCCAGCAAAGGTGGAAACACCATATATTTT. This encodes CASKGGNTIYF.

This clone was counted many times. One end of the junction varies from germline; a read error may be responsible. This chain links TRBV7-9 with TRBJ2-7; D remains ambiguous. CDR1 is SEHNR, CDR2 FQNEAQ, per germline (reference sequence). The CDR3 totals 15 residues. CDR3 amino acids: CASSLGASSSYEQYF. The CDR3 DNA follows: TGTGCCAGCAGTTTAGGAGCCAGCAGTTCCTACGAGCAGTACTTC.

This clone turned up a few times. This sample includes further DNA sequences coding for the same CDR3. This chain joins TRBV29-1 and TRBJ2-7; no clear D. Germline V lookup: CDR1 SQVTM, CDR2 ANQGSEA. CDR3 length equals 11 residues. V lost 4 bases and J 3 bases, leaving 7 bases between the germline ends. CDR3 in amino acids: CSVVGSYEQYF. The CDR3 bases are TGCAGCGTTGTGGGCAGCTACGAGCAGTACTTC.

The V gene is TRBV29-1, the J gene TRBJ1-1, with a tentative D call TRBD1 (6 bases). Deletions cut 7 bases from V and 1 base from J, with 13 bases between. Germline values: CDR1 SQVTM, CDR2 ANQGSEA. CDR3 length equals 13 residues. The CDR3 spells CSGGGGTNTEAFF. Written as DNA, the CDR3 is TGCAGCGGTGGGGGGGGCACGAACACTGAAGCTTTCTTT.

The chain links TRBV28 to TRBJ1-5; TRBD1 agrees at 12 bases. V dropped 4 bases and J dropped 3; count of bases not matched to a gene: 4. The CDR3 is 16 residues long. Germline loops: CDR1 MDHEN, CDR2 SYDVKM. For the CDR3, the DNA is TGTGCCAGCAGTTCCGGGACAGGGGGCTTCAATCAGCCCCAGCATTTT. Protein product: CASSSGTGGFNQPQHF. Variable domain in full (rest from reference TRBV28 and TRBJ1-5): DVKVTQSSRYLVKRTGEKVFLECVQDMDHENMFWYRQDPGLGLRLIYFSYDVKMKEKGDIPEGYSVSREKKERFSLILESASTNQTSMYLCASSSGTGGFNQPQHFGDGTRLSIL.

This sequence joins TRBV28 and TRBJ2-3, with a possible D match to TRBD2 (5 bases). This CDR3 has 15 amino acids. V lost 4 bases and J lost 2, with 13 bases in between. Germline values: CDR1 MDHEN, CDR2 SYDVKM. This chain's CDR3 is CASSSPPGLTDTQYF. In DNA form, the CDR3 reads TGTGCCAGCAGTTCCCCACCTGGACTCACAGATACGCAGTATTTT.

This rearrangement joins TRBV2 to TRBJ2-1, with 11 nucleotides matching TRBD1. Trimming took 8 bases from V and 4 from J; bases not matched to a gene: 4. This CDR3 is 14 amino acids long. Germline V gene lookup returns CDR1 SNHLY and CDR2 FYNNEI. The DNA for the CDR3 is TGTGCCAGCCGGGACAGGGGGTATTACAATGAGCAGTTCTTC. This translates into CASRDRGYYNEQFF.

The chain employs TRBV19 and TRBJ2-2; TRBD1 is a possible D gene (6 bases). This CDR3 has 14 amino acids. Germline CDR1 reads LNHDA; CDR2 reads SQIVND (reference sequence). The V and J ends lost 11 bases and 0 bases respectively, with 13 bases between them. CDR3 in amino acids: CASRGFANTGELFF. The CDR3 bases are TGTGCCTCGAGGGGGTTCGCGAACACCGGGGAGCTGTTTTTT.

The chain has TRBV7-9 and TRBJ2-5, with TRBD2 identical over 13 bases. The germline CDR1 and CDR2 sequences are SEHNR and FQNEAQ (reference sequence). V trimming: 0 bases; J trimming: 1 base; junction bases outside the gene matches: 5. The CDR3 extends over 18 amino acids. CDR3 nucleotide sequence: TGTGCCAGCAGCTTAGCACTAGCGGGGGGGCGAATCCAAGAGACCCAGTACTTC. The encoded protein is CASSLALAGGRIQETQYF.

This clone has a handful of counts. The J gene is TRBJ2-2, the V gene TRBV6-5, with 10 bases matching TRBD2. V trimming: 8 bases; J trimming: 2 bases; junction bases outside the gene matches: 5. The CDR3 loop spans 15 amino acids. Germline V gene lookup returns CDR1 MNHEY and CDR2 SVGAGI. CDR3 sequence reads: CASAVAGGNTGELFF. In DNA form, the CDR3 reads TGTGCCAGCGCAGTAGCGGGAGGTAACACCGGGGAGCTGTTTTTT.

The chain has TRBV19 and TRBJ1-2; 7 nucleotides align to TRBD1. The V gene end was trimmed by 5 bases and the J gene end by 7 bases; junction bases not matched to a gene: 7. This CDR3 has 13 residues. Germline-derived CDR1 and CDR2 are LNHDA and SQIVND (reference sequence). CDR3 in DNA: TGTGCCAGTAGTTTCGACAGGGATAGTGGCTACACCTTC. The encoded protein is CASSFDRDSGYTF.

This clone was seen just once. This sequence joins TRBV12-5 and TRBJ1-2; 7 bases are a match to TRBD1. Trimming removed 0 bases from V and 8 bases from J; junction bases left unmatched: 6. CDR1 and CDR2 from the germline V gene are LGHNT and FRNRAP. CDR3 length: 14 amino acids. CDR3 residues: CASGLVLTGEGYTF. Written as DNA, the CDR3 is TGTGCTAGTGGTTTGGTACTTACAGGGGAAGGCTACACCTTC.

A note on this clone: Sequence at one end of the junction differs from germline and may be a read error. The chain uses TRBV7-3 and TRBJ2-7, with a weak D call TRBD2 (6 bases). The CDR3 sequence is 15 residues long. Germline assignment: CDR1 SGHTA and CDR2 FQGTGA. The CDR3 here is CTSSLISGPPYEQYF. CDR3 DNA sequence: TGTACCAGCAGCTTAATTAGCGGTCCTCCCTACGAGCAGTACTTC.

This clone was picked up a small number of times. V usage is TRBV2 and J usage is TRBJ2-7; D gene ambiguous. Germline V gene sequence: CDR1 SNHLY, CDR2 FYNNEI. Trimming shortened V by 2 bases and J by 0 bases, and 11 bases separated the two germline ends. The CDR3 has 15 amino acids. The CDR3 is CASSEYTQNSYEQYF. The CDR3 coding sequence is TGTGCCAGCAGTGAATACACTCAGAACTCCTACGAGCAGTACTTC.

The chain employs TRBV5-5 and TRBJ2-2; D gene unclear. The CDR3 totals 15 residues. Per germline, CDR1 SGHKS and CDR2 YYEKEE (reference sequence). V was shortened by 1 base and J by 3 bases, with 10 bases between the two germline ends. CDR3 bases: TGTGCCAGCAGCTTGTGGGCTAGGCACACCGGGGAGCTGTTTTTT. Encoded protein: CASSLWARHTGELFF.

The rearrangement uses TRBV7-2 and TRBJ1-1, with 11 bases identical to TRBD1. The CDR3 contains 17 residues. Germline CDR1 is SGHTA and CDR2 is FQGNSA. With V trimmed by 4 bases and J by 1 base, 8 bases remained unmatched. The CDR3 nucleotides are TGTGCCAGCAGCTCCCCCTGGACAGGGGGCCCGAACACTGAAGCTTTCTTT. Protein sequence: CASSSPWTGGPNTEAFF.

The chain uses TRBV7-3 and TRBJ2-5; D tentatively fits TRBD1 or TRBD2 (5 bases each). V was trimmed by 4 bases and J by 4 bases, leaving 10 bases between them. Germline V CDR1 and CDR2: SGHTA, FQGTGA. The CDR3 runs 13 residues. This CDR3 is CASSSERGETQYF. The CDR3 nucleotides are TGTGCCAGCAGCTCTGAGAGGGGAGAGACCCAGTACTTC. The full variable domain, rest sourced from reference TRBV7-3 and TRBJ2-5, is GAGVSQTPSNKVTEKGKYVELRCDPISGHTALYWYRQSLGQGPEFLIYFQGTGAADDSGLPNDRFFAVRPEGSVSTLKIQRTERGDSAVYLCASSSERGETQYFGPGTRLLVL.